This TCR beta chain was profiled in a study of Ad26.COV2.S vaccination and SARS-CoV-2 variants. Study conclusions and caveats: Recipients given vaccine exceeded placebo recipients in spike-specific TCR breadth.

Clones were sequenced by immunoSEQ multiplex PCR, and TCRdb holds only the in-frame ones, with some missing. The profile covers about 320,000 clones, with about 90% appearing a single time and roughly 6% taken by the ten largest. V trimming: 3 bases; J trimming: 4 bases; junction bases outside the gene matches: 9. CDR1 SGHRS and CDR2 YFSETQ come from the germline V gene. The CDR3 runs to 16 residues. As to this clone: Its specificity is not known.

Treatment given: around 19 received Ad26.COV2.S at low or high dose, single or two shots; about 5 received placebo; per-sample allocation not given. The samples were gathered on day 63 after the first injection of vaccine or placebo. Boston provided a donor who was an adult aged 18-55 years. V is TRBV5-1 and J is TRBJ2-1; 8 positions match TRBD2. Source: peripheral blood, taken in a trial of Ad26.COV2.S vaccine versus placebo. The source of this sequence is a person aged 18 to 59 who received the Ad26.COV2.S COVID-19 vaccine or a placebo. DNA for the CDR3: TGCGCCAGCAGCTCCCCGGCAGCGGGGGATTACAATGAGCAGTTCTTC. Translated, it gives CASSSPAAGDYNEQFF.